The rows below give T cell receptor beta chains drawn from one sample of a study of cytomegalovirus exposure and HLA in healthy donors. Profiled with immunoSEQ multiplex PCR; TCRdb holds only in-frame clones, not every one. The sample lists 200,000 or so clones; 70% were seen once. Material: PBMCs. Receptors were obtained from a man aged 35 to 55 in good health and CMV-seropositive. Each CDR3 is given with its conserved first and last residue. The order of the fields is J gene, D gene, V gene, clone size, CDR3 protein, CDR3 DNA. D genes are given only for firm matches. Size is stated for part of the rows, as once, few or many counts, or as a class when the clone is expanded.

TRBJ2-7 | NA | TRBV5-1 | NA | CASSHGRETYEQYF | TGCGCCAGCAGCCACGGACGGGAAACCTACGAGCAGTACTTC
TRBJ1-5 | NA | TRBV5-5 | NA | CASSLLSNQPQHF | TGTGCCAGCAGCTTGTTAAGCAATCAGCCCCAGCATTTT
TRBJ2-6 | NA | TRBV7-9 | few | CASSLDDLGGSGANVLTF | TGTGCCAGCAGCTTAGATGACCTAGGAGGCTCTGGGGCCAACGTCCTGACTTTC
TRBJ1-1 | NA | TRBV6-1 | few | CASSSRGYVEAFF | TGTGCCAGCAGTTCTCGGGGTTACGTTGAAGCTTTCTTT
TRBJ2-5 | TRBD1 | TRBV5-1 | NA | CASSSPWGQQETQYF | TGCGCCAGCAGCTCCCCATGGGGACAGCAAGAGACCCAGTACTTC
TRBJ1-2 | NA | TRBV7-2 | few | CASSLDGFGYTF | TGTGCCAGCAGCTTAGACGGGTTTGGCTACACCTTC
TRBJ1-3 | NA | TRBV11-3 | once | CASSSGSGNTIYF | TGTGCCAGCAGCTCGGGGTCTGGAAACACCATATATTTT
TRBJ2-5 | NA | TRBV5-4 | NA | CASSRSVETQYF | TGTGCCAGCAGTCGAAGCGTGGAGACCCAGTACTTC
TRBJ2-1 | NA | TRBV18 | NA | CASSPPRVQGHEQFF | TGTGCCAGCTCACCACCGAGGGTACAGGGCCATGAGCAGTTCTTC
TRBJ2-7 | NA | TRBV28 | NA | CASSTLGTSYEQYF | TGTGCCAGCAGCACCCTAGGTACTTCCTACGAGCAGTACTTC